A single sample is the source of the 18 T cell receptor beta chains below, sequenced in a study of blood T cells in healthy people across ages. A sample-barcoded 5' primer and a J-beta primer mix were used in a second PCR of about 6 to 12 cycles. TCRdb used MiXCR to reprocess the 5' RACE reads, holding one entry per CDR3 protein. The data show 550,000 to 700,000 distinct CDR3 sequences, 27% seen once. The sequencing input was blood. The source of these receptors is a woman between 65 and 79 years old in good health.

The chain couples TRBV6-6 to TRBJ2-4; D remains unclear. This CDR3 has 12 residues. Trimming stripped 5 bases from V and 5 bases from J, with 7 bases between. Looked up from germline, CDR1 is MNHNY and CDR2 is SVGAGI (reference sequence). Here the CDR3 DNA reads TGTGCCAGCAGTCGCCAAGAAAACATTCAGTACTTC. This sequence encodes CASSRQENIQYF.

V is TRBV2 and J is TRBJ2-3; 10 bases match TRBD1. Trimming cost V 7 bases and J 3 bases; bases outside gene matches: 4. The CDR3 is 14 residues long. CDR1 is SNHLY and CDR2 is FYNNEI in the germline V gene. CDR3 DNA sequence: TGTGCCAGCAAAAAGGGACAGGGGACAGATACGCAGTATTTT. Protein: CASKKGQGTDTQYF.

This clonotype appeared many times. The chain has TRBV12-3 or TRBV12-4 and TRBJ2-7; TRBD1 is a possible D gene (6 bases). The CDR3 is made up of 14 amino acids. Trimming took 8 bases from V and 0 from J, leaving 14 bases between them. DNA of the CDR3: TGTGCCAGCGCCAGGGGCCAGAGCTCCTACGAGCAGTACTTC. This codes for CASARGQSSYEQYF.

This clonotype was seen more than once but under ten times. The chain is built from TRBV15 and TRBJ2-1, with D unresolved. This CDR3 is 15 amino acids long. With 2 bases removed from V and 9 bases from J, the gap between germline ends came to 17 bases. Germline-derived CDR1 and CDR2 are LNHNV and YYDKDF (reference sequence). The CDR3 region is CATSRSHVVASEQFF. For the CDR3, the DNA is TGTGCCACCAGCAGATCGCACGTCGTGGCGAGTGAGCAGTTCTTC.

This clonotype was recorded a few times. The gene calls are TRBV9 and TRBJ2-5; the match to TRBD2 covers 8 bases. Gene TRBJ2-1 matches the end of the DNA better, so the J call may be wrong. The CDR3 covers 16 residues. Germline CDR1 reads SGDLS; CDR2 reads YYNGEE. The CDR3 region is CASSVAPRGGYNEQFF. DNA of the CDR3: TGTGCCAGCAGCGTAGCTCCCCGCGGGGGGTACAATGAGCAGTTCTTC.

This clonotype was counted between two and nine times. CDR3: CASSLAGQGEAFF. In DNA form, the CDR3 reads TGTGCCAGCAGCTTGGCGGGACAGGGAGAAGCTTTCTTT. This chain joins TRBV5-4 and TRBJ1-1, with 9 bases that match TRBD1. Germline loops: CDR1 SGHNT, CDR2 YYREEE (reference sequence). This CDR3 has 13 residues. V lost 0 bases to trimming and J lost 8 bases; unmatched junction nucleotides: 2.

The chain recombines TRBV19 with TRBJ1-5, with D unresolved. V lost 3 bases to trimming and J lost 0 bases, with 12 bases between them. The germline CDR1 and CDR2 sequences are LNHDA and SQIVND (reference sequence). The CDR3 runs 16 residues. CDR3 protein: CASSMNWGSSNQPQHF. The CDR3 DNA reads as TGTGCCAGTAGTATGAACTGGGGTAGTAGCAATCAGCCCCAGCATTTT.

The sample holds a few counts of this clonotype. This chain connects TRBV6-5 to TRBJ2-1; TRBD2 matches at 7 bases. Gene TRBJ2-5 matches the end of the DNA better, so the J call may be wrong. This CDR3 is 15 amino acids long. The germline gives CDR1 MNHEY, CDR2 SVGAGI. Written as DNA, the CDR3 is TGTGCCAGCAGTTACACGCGGGGGATCGGAGAGACCCAGTACTTC. It is translated as CASSYTRGIGETQYF.

This clonotype has just a few counts. This rearrangement joins TRBV7-3 to TRBJ2-2; D is unclear. The CDR3 runs to 14 residues. Deletions cut 0 bases from V and 3 bases from J, with 5 bases between. Germline V gene lookup returns CDR1 SGHTA and CDR2 FQGTGA. CDR3 sequence (DNA): TGTGCCAGCAGCTTAACCCCGGACACCGGGGAGCTGTTTTTT. Residues: CASSLTPDTGELFF.

The V call is TRBV12-3 or TRBV12-4, the J call TRBJ2-5; the D gene is possibly TRBD2 (6 bases). The CDR3 is 14 residues long. V lost 3 bases to trimming and J lost 4 bases, with 12 bases between them. The CDR3 nucleotides are TGTGCCAGCAGTTTCAGGCACGGGGGAGAGACCCAGTACTTC. Residues: CASSFRHGGETQYF.

Notes on this clonotype: This is likely a read error, given that the CDR3 carries no conserved phenylalanine or tryptophan at its end. In nucleotides, the CDR3 is TGTGCCAGCAGCTTAATGCGGGGGGGCGGTGAGCAGTTCTCC. It encodes CASSLMRGGGEQFS. The rearrangement uses TRBV7-9 and TRBJ2-1; 9 nucleotides align to TRBD2. The CDR3 totals 14 residues. The germline CDR1 and CDR2 sequences are SEHNR and FQNEAQ (reference sequence). The J segment lost 9 bases and the V segment lost 2 bases, leaving 5 bases of the junction unmatched.

This clonotype was observed a handful of times. The V gene is TRBV5-1, the J gene TRBJ2-2; D uncertain. The CDR3 consists of 15 residues. The V end lost 0 bases, the J end lost 0 bases, and 6 bases lay between the germline ends. Looked up from germline, CDR1 is SGHRS and CDR2 is YFSETQ. CDR3 in DNA: TGCGCCAGCAGCTTGGACGCCACGAACACCGGGGAGCTGTTTTTT. Its translation is CASSLDATNTGELFF.

This clonotype occurred a few times. V gene TRBV15 combines with J gene TRBJ2-7; D remains unclear. This CDR3 has 15 amino acids. The V gene lost 2 bases and the J gene lost 0 bases, with 11 bases spanning the gap. CDR1 is LNHNV, CDR2 YYDKDF, per germline (reference sequence). The CDR3 is CATSRSKRLSYEQYF. Here the CDR3 DNA reads TGTGCCACCAGCAGATCTAAGCGACTCTCCTACGAGCAGTACTTC.

The sample holds one count of this clonotype. The genes are TRBV3-1 and TRBJ2-5, with a weak D call TRBD2 (5 bases). The germline V gene encodes CDR1 LGHDT and CDR2 YNNKEL (reference sequence). The CDR3 has 16 amino acids. V lost 0 bases and J 5 bases, leaving 16 bases between the germline ends. The CDR3 is CASSQDGVLRGETQYF. The CDR3 coding sequence is TGTGCCAGCAGCCAAGATGGAGTTCTCAGAGGGGAGACCCAGTACTTC.

There are a few counts of this clonotype. J is TRBJ2-3 and V is TRBV5-1; D is perhaps TRBD2 (7 bases). V gave up 2 bases and J gave up 8 bases, with 21 bases separating them. The CDR3 consists of 16 residues. From germline, CDR1 is SGHRS and CDR2 YFSETQ. In nucleotides, the CDR3 is TGCGCCAGCAGCTTCTCCGGGGGGCCCAGACAAGGTACGCAGTATTTT. This sequence encodes CASSFSGGPRQGTQYF.

This rearrangement joins TRBV5-1 to TRBJ2-3; D perhaps matches TRBD2 (7 bases). V was pared by 0 bases and J by 4 bases, with 9 bases between. Germline V lookup: CDR1 SGHRS, CDR2 YFSETQ. The CDR3 sequence is 14 residues long. The CDR3: CASSLEGGPDTQYF. CDR3 in DNA: TGCGCCAGCAGCTTGGAGGGGGGGCCAGATACGCAGTATTTT.

The V gene is TRBV2, the J gene TRBJ1-4; D might be TRBD1 (5 bases). The V end lost 4 bases, the J end lost 8 bases, and 17 bases lay between the germline ends. The CDR3 runs 15 residues. In germline, CDR1 is SNHLY, CDR2 FYNNEI. The CDR3, as DNA: TGTGCCAGCAGTGGAAAGGCAGGGTCGGGCGAAAAACTGTTTTTT. It specifies CASSGKAGSGEKLFF.

The gene calls are TRBV12-5 and TRBJ2-3; no reliable D call. The CDR3 is 13 residues long. The germline gives CDR1 LGHNT, CDR2 FRNRAP. V lost 5 bases and J lost 3, with 9 bases in between. CDR3 DNA: TGTGCTAGTGGTATGGCCCCGACAGATACGCAGTATTTT. It encodes CASGMAPTDTQYF.